These 20 T cell receptor beta chains came from one sample sequenced in a study of blood T cell repertoires in COVID-19. TCRdb's table, derived via immunoSEQ multiplex PCR, lists solely in-frame clones and lacks some. The data hold some 120,000 clones, with about nine tenths observed a single time. The specimen was peripheral blood. Every receptor here comes from a man aged 50-59 years with active COVID-19.

This chain uses TRBV7-9 with TRBJ2-2; TRBD1 matches at 9 bases. The V gene end was trimmed by 5 bases and the J gene end by 4 bases; junction bases not matched to a gene: 11. Per germline, CDR1 SEHNR and CDR2 FQNEAQ (reference sequence). CDR3 length: 17 residues. CDR3 nucleotide sequence: TGTGCCAGCAGCCCAATACCGGGACAGGGAAGCACCGGGGAGCTGTTTTTT. It specifies CASSPIPGQGSTGELFF.

The chain links TRBV5-4 to TRBJ1-1; maybe TRBD1 (5 bases). Germline lookup yields CDR1 SGHNT and CDR2 YYREEE (reference sequence). The CDR3 has 14 residues. Deletions cut 4 bases from V and 1 base from J, with 11 bases between. CDR3 amino acids: CASSNRQGNTEAFF. In nucleotides, the CDR3 is TGTGCCAGCAGCAATAGGCAGGGGAACACTGAAGCTTTCTTT. Full variable domain (missing parts from reference TRBV5-4 and TRBJ1-1): ETGVTQSPTHLIKTRGQQVTLRCSSQSGHNTVSWYQQALGQGPQFIFQYYREEENGRGNFPPRFSGLQFPNYSSELNVNALELDDSALYLCASSNRQGNTEAFFGQGTRLTVV.

This clone showed up just once. The chain links TRBV12-2 to TRBJ2-7; the DNA was not used to check the table's D call, TRBD1. TRBV12-2 is marked as a pseudogene. The CDR3 runs 13 residues. DNA for the CDR3: TGTGCAAGTCGCTTCAGGGTAACCTACGAGCAGTACGTC. Encoded protein: CASRFRVTYEQYV.

This chain links TRBV7-8 with TRBJ2-3; no definite D call. The length of the CDR3 is 15 residues. Trimming cost V 2 bases and J 6 bases, with 15 bases left between them. The germline V gene has CDR1 SGHVS and CDR2 FQNEAQ. The DNA of the CDR3 is TGTGCCAGCAGCTTATCCGTAGTCGCCGCGGATACGCAGTATTTT. Translation gives CASSLSVVAADTQYF. The complete variable domain, with remaining parts taken from reference TRBV7-8 and TRBJ2-3, reads GAGVSQSPRYKVAKRGQDVALRCDPISGHVSLFWYQQALGQGPEFLTYFQNEAQLDKSGLPSDRFFAERPEGSVSTLKIQRTQQEDSAVYLCASSLSVVAADTQYFGPGTRLTVL.

This chain uses TRBV11-3 with TRBJ2-1; the match to TRBD2 covers 8 bases. The germline CDR1 and CDR2 sequences are SGHNT and YENEEA. After removal of 6 bases from V and 7 bases from J, the junction contained 5 bases not matched to a gene. This CDR3 region has 13 residues. The CDR3 reads CASRKAGENEQFF. The CDR3 DNA is TGTGCCAGCAGAAAAGCGGGAGAGAATGAGCAGTTCTTC.

The chain uses TRBV2 and TRBJ2-2; possible D gene TRBD2, 5 bases. CDR3 length: 15 amino acids. From germline, CDR1 is SNHLY and CDR2 FYNNEI. Trimming left V 4 bases short and J 5 bases short, with 14 bases between. The CDR3 DNA follows: TGTGCCAGCAGTGTCGAGGGAGTACGTACCGGGGAGCTGTTTTTT. Encoded protein: CASSVEGVRTGELFF.

This chain links TRBV5-4 with TRBJ2-2, with D possibly TRBD2 on 5 matching bases. The CDR3 totals 13 residues. Germline assignment: CDR1 SGHNT and CDR2 YYREEE (reference sequence). Trimming pared 3 bases from V and 5 bases from J, leaving 8 bases between. As DNA, the CDR3 is TGTGCCAGCAGCTCGCCGGGGACCGGGGAGCTGTTTTTT. Amino acids: CASSSPGTGELFF.

The chain links TRBV5-6 to TRBJ1-5; the D is unclear. The ends were cut back, 0 bases at V and 1 base at J, with 5 bases in the middle. The germline CDR1 and CDR2 sequences are SGHDT and YYEEEE. The CDR3 sequence is 14 residues long. CDR3: CASSLGQSNQPQHF. DNA for the CDR3: TGTGCCAGCAGCTTGGGCCAGAGCAATCAGCCCCAGCATTTT.

This sequence joins TRBV29-1 and TRBJ1-2; TRBD1 agrees at 8 bases. V dropped 3 bases and J dropped 8; count of bases not matched to a gene: 11. This CDR3 is built from 14 residues. CDR1 and CDR2 from the germline V gene are SQVTM and ANQGSEA. The CDR3: CSVDERQGARGYTF. In DNA, the CDR3 is TGCAGCGTTGATGAGCGTCAGGGGGCGCGGGGCTACACCTTC.

Only a few counts were recorded for this clone. This rearrangement joins TRBV11-2 to TRBJ2-5, with no clear D. With 5 bases removed from V and 5 bases from J, the gap between germline ends came to 18 bases. The CDR3 loop spans 15 amino acids. Germline CDR1 is SGHAT and CDR2 is FQNNGV. The CDR3 nucleotides are TGTGCCAGCAGCCCTAGACTGGCCTCCCTTGAGACCCAGTACTTC. Protein product: CASSPRLASLETQYF.

In nucleotides, the CDR3 is TGCGCCAGCAGCCCGGACGGGATACTACGACAGCAGTACTTC. Its translation is CASSPDGILRQQYF. The genes are TRBV5-1 and TRBJ2-7; D is perhaps TRBD2 (5 bases). Germline CDR1 is SGHRS and CDR2 is YFSETQ. The V end was cut by 4 bases, the J end by 8 bases, with 19 bases between. The CDR3 is made up of 14 amino acids.

The J gene is TRBJ1-2, the V gene TRBV11-2, with a weak D call TRBD1 (5 bases). CDR3 length equals 13 residues. Trimming shortened V by 3 bases and J by 7 bases, and 12 bases separated the two germline ends. Germline V gives CDR1 SGHAT, CDR2 FQNNGV. CDR3 sequence reads: CASSFGGGLGYTF. In DNA, the CDR3 is TGTGCCAGCAGCTTCGGTGGGGGACTTGGCTACACCTTC.

V is TRBV7-2 and J is TRBJ1-1; TRBD1 might be the D (5 bases). Germline CDR1 and CDR2: SGHTA and FQGNSA. V lost 3 bases and J lost 4, with 15 bases in between. There are 15 residues in the CDR3. The CDR3 sequence is CASSFQGGFGTEAFF. The CDR3 nucleotides read TGTGCCAGCAGCTTCCAGGGAGGGTTTGGCACTGAAGCTTTCTTT.

This clone is labeled as medium-sized. This chain links TRBV6-1 with TRBJ2-2; 7 bases are shared with TRBD2. After removal of 4 bases from V and 1 base from J, the junction contained 6 bases not matched to a gene. The V gene's germline CDR1 is MNHNS and CDR2 SASEGT. This CDR3 comprises 16 residues. CDR3 nucleotide sequence: TGTGCCAGCAGTGCGGGACTACTATTGAACACCGGGGAGCTGTTTTTT. Protein sequence: CASSAGLLLNTGELFF.

The chain is built from TRBV18 and TRBJ2-5; D not certain. This CDR3 contains 14 residues. Looked up from germline, CDR1 is KGHSH and CDR2 is LQKENI. Trimming removed 0 bases at V and 5 bases at J, with 10 bases between. In DNA, the CDR3 is TGTGCCAGCTCACCACCGAACGGTCTCGAGACCCAGTACTTC. The encoded protein is CASSPPNGLETQYF.

This chain's CDR3 is CASSIVGGYGYTF. The CDR3 DNA reads as TGTGCCAGTAGTATAGTGGGGGGGTATGGCTACACCTTC. The rearrangement uses TRBV19 and TRBJ1-2; tentative D call: TRBD1 (5 bases). The germline CDR1 and CDR2 sequences are LNHDA and SQIVND (reference sequence). V lost 1 base and J lost 5, with 8 bases in between. This CDR3 is 13 amino acids long.

The J gene is TRBJ1-2, the V gene TRBV7-2, with no clear D. V dropped 2 bases and J dropped 7 bases, with 5 bases sitting between them. CDR1 and CDR2 (germline): SGHTA, FQGNSA. The CDR3 is made up of 11 amino acids. CDR3 amino acids: CASSLSFGYTF. CDR3 nucleotides: TGTGCCAGCAGCTTAAGCTTTGGCTACACCTTC.

The chain recombines TRBV7-2 with TRBJ2-7; TRBD2 matches 7 bases. J lost 5 bases, V lost 3 bases, and 7 bases had no gene match. The germline gives CDR1 SGHTA, CDR2 FQGNSA. This CDR3 contains 14 residues. CDR3 sequence: CASSFGGGGNEQYF. CDR3 DNA sequence: TGTGCCAGCAGCTTCGGCGGGGGAGGGAACGAGCAGTACTTC.

This clone appeared once. The V and J genes are TRBV19 and TRBJ2-2; TRBD2 matches at 8 bases. Per germline, CDR1 LNHDA and CDR2 SQIVND (reference sequence). The CDR3 sequence is 15 residues long. V shed 5 bases, J shed 4 bases, and the junction held 6 bases outside the gene matches. CDR3 sequence: CASSPGGGATGELFF. Here the CDR3 DNA reads TGTGCCAGTAGTCCCGGGGGGGGCGCCACCGGGGAGCTGTTTTTT.

The chain carries TRBV7-9 and TRBJ1-1; 9 bases agree with TRBD1. Per the germline V gene, CDR1 is SEHNR and CDR2 is FQNEAQ (reference sequence). The CDR3 totals 13 residues. The V gene end was trimmed by 5 bases and the J gene end by 10 bases; junction bases not matched to a gene: 8. CDR3 in amino acids: CASSAGTGNRAFF. The DNA of the CDR3 is TGTGCCAGCAGCGCCGGGACAGGGAATCGAGCTTTCTTT.